The T cell receptor (beta chain) described here comes from a study of T cells in Graves' hyperthyroidism and ophthalmopathy. This clonotype was observed a handful of times. The germline V gene encodes CDR1 SGHTA and CDR2 FQGNSA. With 5 bases clipped from V and 3 bases from J, the junction kept 9 bases outside the gene matches. This CDR3 is built from 16 residues. From RNA transcripts, TCR beta CDR3 regions were amplified. First-round RT-PCR of the TCR CDR3 relied on the HTBI primer set. TCRdb analysed the multiplex PCR reads with MiXCR anew, one entry per CDR3 protein. The profile covers roughly 740,000 distinct CDR3 sequences, with around 17% appearing a single time and under 8.5% taken by the ten largest.

The receptor was isolated from a man younger than 30 with Graves' hyperthyroidism. The sequenced sample consisted of blood. The V call is TRBV7-2, the J call TRBJ2-7, with 11 bases identical to TRBD1. The CDR3 region has the DNA TGTGCCAGCAGCACGCCCGGGACAGGGGGGGACTACGAGCAGTACTTC. It specifies CASSTPGTGGDYEQYF.